The next 10 T cell receptor beta chains were all read from a single sample in a study of blood T cell repertoires in COVID-19. The assay was immunoSEQ multiplex PCR, and TCRdb's table has in-frame clones only and misses some. Here the sample spans approximately 180,000 clones, over 75% being singletons. The sequencing input was peripheral blood. The source is a man aged 55 to 69 with acute or convalescent COVID-19.

The rearrangement uses TRBV7-9 and TRBJ2-3; 10 bases line up with TRBD2. Trimming at V came to 5 bases and at J to 1 base, leaving 6 bases not matched to a gene. CDR1 is SEHNR, CDR2 FQNEAQ, per germline (reference sequence). CDR3 length equals 16 residues. CDR3 coding DNA: TGTGCCAGCAGCCCACCCGGACTAGCGGGCACAGATACGCAGTATTTT. Protein sequence: CASSPPGLAGTDTQYF.

In its sample, this clone was seen once. The V and J genes are TRBV27 and TRBJ2-1; 8 bases agree with TRBD1. Germline CDR1 MNHEY, CDR2 SMNVEV (reference sequence). Losses at the gene ends were 5 bases for V and 3 bases for J; bases not matched to a gene: 6. This CDR3 has 15 residues. This CDR3 reads CASSLGQGYYNEQFF. The CDR3 DNA follows: TGTGCCAGCAGTCTCGGACAGGGATACTACAATGAGCAGTTCTTC.

The V gene is TRBV18, the J gene TRBJ1-1, with D unresolved. The germline gives CDR1 KGHSH, CDR2 LQKENI. This CDR3 contains 12 residues. Deletions cut 1 base from V and 6 bases from J, with 6 bases between. CDR3 DNA: TGTGCCAGCTCACCACGAGGGTCTGAAGCTTTCTTT. Encoded protein: CASSPRGSEAFF.

The chain combines TRBV5-1 with TRBJ1-3; D possibly corresponds to TRBD1 (6 bases). V was shortened by 4 bases and J by 4 bases, with 15 bases between the two germline ends. CDR3 length equals 15 residues. Germline CDR1 reads SGHRS; CDR2 reads YFSETQ. The CDR3: CASSPNGGTGNTIYF. In DNA, the CDR3 is TGCGCCAGCAGCCCAAACGGGGGGACAGGAAACACCATATATTTT. Based on the CDR3 plus reference TRBV5-1 and TRBJ1-3, the full variable domain is KAGVTQTPRYLIKTRGQQVTLSCSPISGHRSVSWYQQTPGQGLQFLFEYFSETQRNKGNFPGRFSGRQFSNSRSEMNVSTLELGDSALYLCASSPNGGTGNTIYFGEGSWLTVV.

The sample holds a few counts of this clone. This chain connects TRBV7-2 to TRBJ2-7; weak D call: TRBD1 (5 bases). The V end lost 0 bases, the J end lost 4 bases, and 10 bases lay between the germline ends. The CDR3 sequence is 14 residues long. Looked up from germline, CDR1 is SGHTA and CDR2 is FQGNSA. Written as DNA, the CDR3 is TGTGCCAGCAGCTTAGCGCAGGGTCGGTACGAGCAGTACTTC. Its protein product is CASSLAQGRYEQYF.

The V and J genes are TRBV7-2 and TRBJ2-7, with 8 bases matching TRBD2. The germline CDR1 and CDR2 sequences are SGHTA and FQGNSA. Trimming removed 3 bases from V and 2 bases from J; junction bases left unmatched: 3. The CDR3 consists of 14 residues. The CDR3: CASSFTSGAYEQYF. The DNA of the CDR3 is TGTGCCAGCAGCTTCACTAGCGGAGCCTACGAGCAGTACTTC.

This clone showed up just a few times. The chain carries TRBV28 and TRBJ2-7, with 8 bases lining up with TRBD1. The V segment lost 6 bases and the J segment 2 bases; nucleotides outside the gene matches: 9. This CDR3 has 15 residues. In germline, CDR1 is MDHEN, CDR2 SYDVKM. In DNA form, the CDR3 reads TGTGCCAGCAGCCGCCTCGGGACAGGCCCCTACGAGCAGTACTTC. Its translation is CASSRLGTGPYEQYF.

The gene calls are TRBV19 and TRBJ1-2; 8 nucleotides match TRBD1. This CDR3 region has 12 residues. CDR1 is LNHDA and CDR2 is SQIVND in the germline V gene (reference sequence). With V trimmed by 8 bases and J by 8 bases, 7 bases remained unmatched. In DNA, the CDR3 is TGTGCCAGTCTCCGGACAGGGCACGGCTACACCTTC. It codes for CASLRTGHGYTF.

This clone occurred a few times. This sequence joins TRBV18 and TRBJ2-2; TRBD2 aligns across 8 bases. The junction had 20 bases not matched to a gene; V was cut back by 3 bases and J by 5 bases. This CDR3 is 20 amino acids long. Per germline, CDR1 KGHSH and CDR2 LQKENI. CDR3 region: CASSPSGRRFSGRGTGELFF. The CDR3 region has the DNA TGTGCCAGCTCACCCTCCGGGCGCCGATTCAGCGGGAGAGGTACCGGGGAGCTGTTTTTT.

This clone was counted a single time. The chain employs TRBV28 and TRBJ2-7; TRBD1 agrees at 7 bases. In germline, CDR1 is MDHEN, CDR2 SYDVKM. This CDR3 comprises 15 residues. The ends lost 5 bases at V and 2 bases at J; junction bases unmatched: 9. The CDR3 spells CASSKGTAKTYEQYF. CDR3 nucleotides: TGTGCCAGCAGTAAAGGGACAGCGAAAACCTACGAGCAGTACTTC.